The text below deals with one T cell receptor (beta chain). The antigen is undetermined. This entry belongs to a study of OX40 agonist ivuxolimab in advanced cancers. Study background: Ivuxolimab is an agonistic anti-OX40 (CD134) antibody, and patients were treated with it. The study's findings and limits: Clonal expansion from baseline to week 6 occurred in both CD4+ and CD8+ T cells. Partial responders receiving 0.1-3.0 mg/kg showed among the lowest clonal expansion.

Data came from immunoSEQ multiplex PCR; TCRdb stores just in-frame clones and leaves some out. Counted here are some 39,000 clones, more than 80% occurring once; the ten biggest clones make up 2.6%. Germline-derived CDR1 and CDR2 are SGHRS and YFSETQ. The CDR3 has 16 residues. V was pared by 4 bases and J by 5 bases, with 13 bases of the junction left unmatched. The clonotype originates from an adult with an advanced solid tumor such as melanoma, head and neck, liver or kidney cancer. The specimen comprised CD4+ or CD8+ T cells sorted from blood, sampled in a trial of the OX40 agonist ivuxolimab. The chain uses TRBV5-1 and TRBJ2-7, with TRBD2 identical over 9 bases. CDR3 nucleotides: TGCGCCAGCAGCCCACTGCTGAATAGCGGGAGCCACGAGCAGTACTTC. Translated, it gives CASSPLLNSGSHEQYF.